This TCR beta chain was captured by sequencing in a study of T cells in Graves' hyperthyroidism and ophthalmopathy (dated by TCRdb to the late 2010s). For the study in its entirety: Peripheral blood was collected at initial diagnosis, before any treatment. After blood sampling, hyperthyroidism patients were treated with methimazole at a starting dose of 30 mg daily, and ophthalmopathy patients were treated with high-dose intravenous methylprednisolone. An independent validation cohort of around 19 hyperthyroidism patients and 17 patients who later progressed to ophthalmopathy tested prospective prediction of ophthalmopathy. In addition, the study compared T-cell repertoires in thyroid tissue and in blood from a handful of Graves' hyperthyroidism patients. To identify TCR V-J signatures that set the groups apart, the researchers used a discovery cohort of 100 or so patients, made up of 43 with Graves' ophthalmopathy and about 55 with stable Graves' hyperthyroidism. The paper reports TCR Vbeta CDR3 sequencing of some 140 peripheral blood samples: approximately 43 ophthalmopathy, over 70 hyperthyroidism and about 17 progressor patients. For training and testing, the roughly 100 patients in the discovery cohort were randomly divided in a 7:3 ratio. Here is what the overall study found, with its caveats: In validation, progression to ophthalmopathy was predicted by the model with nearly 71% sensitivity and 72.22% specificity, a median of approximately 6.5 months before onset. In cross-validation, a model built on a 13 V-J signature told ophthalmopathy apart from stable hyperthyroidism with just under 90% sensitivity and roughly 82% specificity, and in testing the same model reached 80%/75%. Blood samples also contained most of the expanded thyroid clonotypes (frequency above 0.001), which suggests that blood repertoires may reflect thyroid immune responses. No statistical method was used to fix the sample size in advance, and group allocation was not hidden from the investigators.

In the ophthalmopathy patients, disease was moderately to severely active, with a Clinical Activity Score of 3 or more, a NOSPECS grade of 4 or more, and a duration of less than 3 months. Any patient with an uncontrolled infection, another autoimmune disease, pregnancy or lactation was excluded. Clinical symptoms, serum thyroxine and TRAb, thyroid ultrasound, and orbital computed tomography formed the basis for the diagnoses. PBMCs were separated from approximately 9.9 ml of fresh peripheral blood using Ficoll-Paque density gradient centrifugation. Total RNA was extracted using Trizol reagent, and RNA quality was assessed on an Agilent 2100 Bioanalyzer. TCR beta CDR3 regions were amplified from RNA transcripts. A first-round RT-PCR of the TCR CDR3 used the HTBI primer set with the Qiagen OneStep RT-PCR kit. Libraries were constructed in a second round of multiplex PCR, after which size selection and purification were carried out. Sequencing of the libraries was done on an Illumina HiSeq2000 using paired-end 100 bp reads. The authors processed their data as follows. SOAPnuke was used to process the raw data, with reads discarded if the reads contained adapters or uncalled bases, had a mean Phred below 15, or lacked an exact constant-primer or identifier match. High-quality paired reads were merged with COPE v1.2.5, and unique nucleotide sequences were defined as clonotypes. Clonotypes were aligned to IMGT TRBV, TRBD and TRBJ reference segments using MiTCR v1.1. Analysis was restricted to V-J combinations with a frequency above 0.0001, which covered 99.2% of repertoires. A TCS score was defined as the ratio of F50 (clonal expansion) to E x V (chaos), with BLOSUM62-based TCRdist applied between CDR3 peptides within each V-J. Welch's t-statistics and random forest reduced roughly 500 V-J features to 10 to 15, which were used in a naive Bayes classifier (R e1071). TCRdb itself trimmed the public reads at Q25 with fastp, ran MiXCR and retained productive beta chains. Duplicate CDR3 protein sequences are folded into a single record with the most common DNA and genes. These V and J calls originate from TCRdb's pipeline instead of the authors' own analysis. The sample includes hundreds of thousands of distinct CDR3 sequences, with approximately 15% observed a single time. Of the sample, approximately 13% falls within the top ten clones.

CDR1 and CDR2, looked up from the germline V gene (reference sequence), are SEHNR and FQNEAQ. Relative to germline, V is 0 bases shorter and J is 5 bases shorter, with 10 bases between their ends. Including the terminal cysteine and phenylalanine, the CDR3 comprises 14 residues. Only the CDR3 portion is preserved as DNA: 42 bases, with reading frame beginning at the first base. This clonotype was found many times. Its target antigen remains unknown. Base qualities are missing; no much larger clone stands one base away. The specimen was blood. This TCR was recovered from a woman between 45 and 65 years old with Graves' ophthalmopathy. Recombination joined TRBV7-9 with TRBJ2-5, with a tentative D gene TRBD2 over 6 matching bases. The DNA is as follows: TGTGCCAGCAGCTTAGCGTCGGGGGTTGAGACCCAGTACTTC. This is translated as CASSLASGVETQYF.